This T cell receptor beta chain came from a study of early T cells in non-severe SARS-CoV-2 infection. About the study: Chains stayed unpaired after sequencing of bulk RNA from unsorted whole blood.

This clonotype was found many times. TCRdb re-derived calls from the 5' RACE reads in MiXCR, one entry per CDR3 protein. The sample carries under 65,000 distinct CDR3 sequences, around 13% recorded once. This clonotype was sampled from an adult who was a healthcare worker with PCR-confirmed SARS-CoV-2 infection or an uninfected control (not recorded which). The source was whole blood, collected at baseline.

CDR3: CASSEGGLVRETQYF. CDR3 nucleotides: TGTGCCAGCAGTGAAGGGGGACTCGTTAGAGAGACCCAGTACTTC. The rearrangement links TRBV2 to TRBJ2-5, with D perhaps matching TRBD2 (6 bases). Germline V lookup: CDR1 SNHLY, CDR2 FYNNEI. The V and J ends lost 1 base and 4 bases respectively, with 13 bases between them. This CDR3 region has 15 residues.